The 27 T cell receptor beta chains in this list originate from one sample, sequenced in a study of shared clonotypes between healthy human individuals. The method was immunoSEQ multiplex PCR; TCRdb's version includes in-frame clones alone and lacks a portion of them. The data hold approximately 510,000 clones, with about four fifths observed a single time. Material: PBMCs. The receptors originated from a woman between 40 and 50 years old in good health. Some clones in this sample may be carry-over from other donors' samples.

This sequence joins TRBV11-2 and TRBJ2-1; possible D gene TRBD2, 5 bases. The CDR3 covers 15 residues. The V gene lost 3 bases and the J gene lost 0 bases, with 9 bases spanning the gap. Germline CDR1 is SGHAT and CDR2 is FQNNGV. The CDR3 here is CASSFTRGSYNEQFF. Here the CDR3 DNA reads TGTGCCAGCAGCTTTACTAGAGGCTCCTACAATGAGCAGTTCTTC. Drawing the rest from reference TRBV11-2 and TRBJ2-1, the complete variable domain is EAGVAQSPRYKIIEKRQSVAFWCNPISGHATLYWYQQILGQGPKLLIQFQNNGVVDDSQLPKDRFSAERLKGVDSTLKIQPAKLEDSAVYLCASSFTRGSYNEQFFGPGTRLTVL.

The V gene is TRBV9, the J gene TRBJ2-2, with 9 bases aligning to TRBD2. With V trimmed by 0 bases and J by 1 base, 1 base remained unmatched. The CDR3 covers 16 residues. Per germline, CDR1 SGDLS and CDR2 YYNGEE. CDR3 DNA sequence: TGTGCCAGCAGCGTAGTTAGCGGGGGGAACACCGGGGAGCTGTTTTTT. Protein sequence: CASSVVSGGNTGELFF.

The rearrangement joins TRBV27 to TRBJ2-7; D may correspond to TRBD1 or TRBD2 (6 bases each). CDR1 and CDR2 (germline): MNHEY, SMNVEV (reference sequence). The ends were cut back, 0 bases at V and 3 bases at J, with 9 bases in the middle. The CDR3 is made up of 14 amino acids. The CDR3 DNA reads TGTGCCAGCAGTTTATCAGGGGGGAACTACGAGCAGTACTTC. This encodes CASSLSGGNYEQYF.

The gene calls are TRBV27 and TRBJ2-1; D ambiguous. Germline CDR1 reads MNHEY; CDR2 reads SMNVEV (reference sequence). V was shortened by 8 bases and J by 5 bases, with 7 bases between the two germline ends. CDR3 length equals 11 residues. Here the CDR3 reads CASYRNNEQFF. CDR3 in DNA: TGTGCCAGCTACCGAAACAATGAGCAGTTCTTC.

V and J are TRBV10-3 and TRBJ2-7, with D uncertain. The CDR3 totals 13 residues. V was pared by 7 bases and J by 5 bases, with 15 bases between. Germline V gives CDR1 ENHRY, CDR2 SYGVKD. CDR3 amino acids: CAINPQYGDEQYF. The CDR3 nucleotides are TGTGCCATCAACCCCCAGTATGGCGACGAGCAGTACTTC.

The chain couples TRBV25-1 to TRBJ2-1; possibly TRBD2 for D (7 bases). Trimming pared 3 bases from V and 0 bases from J, leaving 9 bases between. The V gene's germline CDR1 is MGHDK and CDR2 SYGVNS. The CDR3 is 15 amino acids. CDR3 region: CASSEGGGSYNEQFF. Written as DNA, the CDR3 is TGTGCCAGCAGTGAGGGAGGGGGCTCCTACAATGAGCAGTTCTTC.

This clone was seen only once. This rearrangement joins TRBV27 to TRBJ2-7; D possibly corresponds to TRBD2 (6 bases). The germline gives CDR1 MNHEY, CDR2 SMNVEV (reference sequence). Trimming took 8 bases from V and 0 from J, leaving 14 bases between them. The CDR3 loop spans 14 amino acids. The CDR3 region is CASGRDWVSYEQYF. In nucleotides, the CDR3 is TGTGCCAGCGGCCGGGACTGGGTCTCCTACGAGCAGTACTTC.

This clone was observed a few times. This chain connects TRBV11-2 to TRBJ2-7; 8 nucleotides line up with TRBD2. There are 14 residues in the CDR3. The ends lost 7 bases at V and 0 bases at J; junction bases unmatched: 5. CDR1 and CDR2 from the germline V gene are SGHAT and FQNNGV. DNA for the CDR3: TGTGCCAGCACCCTGGGACTAGACTCCTACGAGCAGTACTTC. It codes for CASTLGLDSYEQYF.

The rearrangement links TRBV30 to TRBJ1-3; no clear D. Germline lookup yields CDR1 GTSNPN and CDR2 SVGIG (reference sequence). Trimming stripped 0 bases from V and 4 bases from J, with 13 bases between. CDR3 length: 15 residues. The CDR3 sequence: CAWSVREDIGNTIYF. The CDR3 region has the DNA TGTGCCTGGAGTGTACGAGAGGATATAGGAAACACCATATATTTT.

The chain is built from TRBV7-2 and TRBJ2-3, with D perhaps matching TRBD2 (6 bases). CDR1 SGHTA and CDR2 FQGNSA come from the germline V gene. Trimming took 4 bases from V and 2 from J, leaving 13 bases between them. This CDR3 has 15 amino acids. The CDR3 protein is CASSWVRGDTDTQYF. Written as DNA, the CDR3 is TGTGCCAGCAGCTGGGTGCGCGGGGACACAGATACGCAGTATTTT.

V is TRBV2 and J is TRBJ1-2; no clear D. The V end was cut by 5 bases, the J end by 3 bases, with 7 bases between. CDR3 length: 12 amino acids. Per the germline V gene, CDR1 is SNHLY and CDR2 is FYNNEI. The CDR3 DNA sequence: TGTGCCAGCAGTCTACATGACTATGGCTACACCTTC. This codes for CASSLHDYGYTF. Full variable domain (remainder filled in from reference TRBV2 and TRBJ1-2): EPEVTQTPSHQVTQMGQEVILRCVPISNHLYFYWYRQILGQKVEFLVSFYNNEISEKSEIFDDQFSVERPDGSNFTLKIRSTKLEDSAMYFCASSLHDYGYTFGSGTRLTVV.

The chain uses TRBV7-3 and TRBJ2-1; weak D call: TRBD2 (6 bases). This CDR3 has 14 residues. Per the germline V gene, CDR1 is SGHTA and CDR2 is FQGTGA. V was clipped by 5 bases and J by 0 bases, with 8 bases between them. CDR3 region: CASSPGLSYNEQFF. As DNA, the CDR3 is TGTGCCAGCAGCCCGGGACTCTCCTACAATGAGCAGTTCTTC.

Concerning this clone: This same CDR3 is encoded by further DNA sequences in the sample. The CDR3 nucleotides read TGTGCCAGCAGTGAGCGACAGGGGCTCTCCTACGAGCAGTACTTC. It encodes CASSERQGLSYEQYF. This chain joins TRBV6-1 and TRBJ2-7; 8 bases match TRBD1. CDR1 and CDR2 (germline): MNHNS, SASEGT. V lost 3 bases and J lost 0; bases outside the gene matches: 4. The CDR3 spans 15 residues.

Many counts were recorded for this clone. V gene TRBV12-5 combines with J gene TRBJ2-6, with 7 bases aligning to TRBD1. Losses at the gene ends were 1 base for V and 2 bases for J; bases not matched to a gene: 2. CDR3 length equals 16 residues. From germline, CDR1 is LGHNT and CDR2 FRNRAP. The CDR3 coding sequence is TGTGCTAGTGGTTTGGAAGGGGGCCCTGGGGCCAACGTCCTGACTTTC. Its translation: CASGLEGGPGANVLTF.

The chain uses TRBV5-1 and TRBJ2-5; TRBD1 agrees at 11 bases. The CDR3 runs 16 residues. CDR1 and CDR2 (germline): SGHRS, YFSETQ. Trimming took 2 bases from V and 1 from J; bases not matched to a gene: 4. In DNA, the CDR3 is TGCGCCAGCAGCTTTACCGGGACAGGGGGCCAAGAGACCCAGTACTTC. Protein product: CASSFTGTGGQETQYF. The full variable domain, with the rest looked up from reference TRBV5-1 and TRBJ2-5, is KAGVTQTPRYLIKTRGQQVTLSCSPISGHRSVSWYQQTPGQGLQFLFEYFSETQRNKGNFPGRFSGRQFSNSRSEMNVSTLELGDSALYLCASSFTGTGGQETQYFGPGTRLLVL.

The chain is built from TRBV28 and TRBJ2-6; D possibly corresponds to TRBD1 (6 bases). CDR3 length equals 16 residues. Germline V gives CDR1 MDHEN, CDR2 SYDVKM. V was trimmed by 5 bases and J by 1 base, leaving 12 bases between them. This chain's CDR3 is CASSPMGHSGANVLTF. The CDR3 nucleotides are TGTGCCAGCAGTCCTATGGGACATTCTGGGGCCAACGTCCTGACTTTC.

The rearrangement uses TRBV9 and TRBJ2-1, with TRBD2 matching over 12 bases. CDR3 size: 15 residues. Looked up from germline, CDR1 is SGDLS and CDR2 is YYNGEE. Trimming cost V 3 bases and J 5 bases; bases outside gene matches: 3. CDR3 sequence (DNA): TGTGCCAGCAGCGAACTAGCGGGAGGTAACAATGAGCAGTTCTTC. It encodes CASSELAGGNNEQFF.

V is TRBV7-3 and J is TRBJ2-3; D may be TRBD2 (6 bases). The CDR3 is made up of 15 amino acids. Per germline, CDR1 SGHTA and CDR2 FQGTGA. V lost 3 bases to trimming and J lost 5 bases, with 15 bases between them. CDR3 region: CASSLGLSREDTQYF. The CDR3 DNA sequence: TGTGCCAGCAGCTTGGGCCTTTCGCGGGAAGATACGCAGTATTTT. The complete variable domain, with remaining parts taken from reference TRBV7-3 and TRBJ2-3, reads GAGVSQTPSNKVTEKGKYVELRCDPISGHTALYWYRQSLGQGPEFLIYFQGTGAADDSGLPNDRFFAVRPEGSVSTLKIQRTERGDSAVYLCASSLGLSREDTQYFGPGTRLTVL.

The chain links TRBV18 to TRBJ1-2, with TRBD1 as a possible D gene (5 bases). Trimming stripped 0 bases from V and 4 bases from J, with 15 bases between. Germline CDR1 and CDR2: KGHSH and LQKENI. The CDR3 is made up of 16 amino acids. In nucleotides, the CDR3 is TGTGCCAGCTCACCACCGGGAAGCGACGGGGGCTATGGCTACACCTTC. Protein: CASSPPGSDGGYGYTF.

CDR3 sequence reads: CSVGRGADYGYTF. The CDR3 region has the DNA TGCAGCGTTGGCCGGGGCGCGGACTATGGCTACACCTTC. The rearrangement joins TRBV29-1 to TRBJ1-2; D is possibly TRBD1 (5 bases). Per the germline V gene, CDR1 is SQVTM and CDR2 is ANQGSEA. V was shortened by 4 bases and J by 3 bases, with 12 bases between the two germline ends. The CDR3 is made up of 13 amino acids.

V and J are TRBV6-1 and TRBJ1-4; tentatively, D is TRBD1 (6 bases). The CDR3 is 14 amino acids. Trimming took 8 bases from V and 7 from J, leaving 17 bases between them. Germline lookup yields CDR1 MNHNS and CDR2 SASEGT. CDR3 sequence: CASSSGLRGEKLFF. CDR3 nucleotides: TGTGCCAGCTCGTCGGGACTCAGGGGTGAAAAACTGTTTTTT.

This chain joins TRBV6-1 and TRBJ2-7, with TRBD2 identical over 10 bases. The CDR3 length is 14 residues. The V gene end was trimmed by 7 bases and the J gene end by 4 bases; junction bases not matched to a gene: 7. In germline, CDR1 is MNHNS, CDR2 SASEGT. The DNA for the CDR3 is TGTGCCAGCACCTGGACTAGCGGTGGGTACGAGCAGTACTTC. It encodes CASTWTSGGYEQYF.

CDR3 sequence: CASSDLRGHYEQYF. CDR3 DNA sequence: TGTGCCAGCAGCGATCTAAGGGGCCACTACGAGCAGTACTTC. The V and J genes are TRBV7-9 and TRBJ2-7; the D gene is possibly TRBD1 (5 bases). Germline V gives CDR1 SEHNR, CDR2 FQNEAQ (reference sequence). Trimming removed 5 bases at V and 3 bases at J, with 14 bases between. The CDR3 totals 14 residues. Together with reference TRBV7-9 and TRBJ2-7, the CDR3 gives the full variable domain: DTGVSQNPRHKITKRGQNVTFRCDPISEHNRLYWYRQTLGQGPEFLTYFQNEAQLEKSRLLSDRFSAERPKGSFSTLEIQRTEQGDSAMYLCASSDLRGHYEQYFGPGTRLTVT.

The rearrangement uses TRBV29-1 and TRBJ1-1; D possibly corresponds to TRBD1 (5 bases). Trimming removed 3 bases from V and 4 bases from J, with 18 bases in between. The CDR3 length is 15 residues. CDR1 SQVTM and CDR2 ANQGSEA come from the germline V gene. The CDR3 nucleotides read TGCAGCGTTGATAAAGAAGGGATTGGGACCACTGAAGCTTTCTTT. Translated, it gives CSVDKEGIGTTEAFF. The whole variable domain, filled in from reference TRBV29-1 and TRBJ1-1, reads SAVISQKPSRDICQRGTSLTIQCQVDSQVTMMFWYRQQPGQSLTLIATANQGSEATYESGFVIDKFPISRPNLTFSTLTVSNMSPEDSSIYLCSVDKEGIGTTEAFFGQGTRLTVV.

CDR3 coding DNA: TGTGCCAGTAGCGAAGTTTCCCAAAAGAACACTGAAGCTTTCTTT. Its protein is CASSEVSQKNTEAFF. This chain connects TRBV19 to TRBJ1-1, with D unclear. The V gene lost 6 bases and the J gene lost 1 base, with 15 bases spanning the gap. This CDR3 contains 15 residues. In germline, CDR1 is LNHDA, CDR2 SQIVND (reference sequence).

This clone was seen a few times. The chain recombines TRBV6-4 with TRBJ2-3; TRBD2 might be the D (5 bases). Germline V gene sequence: CDR1 MRHNA, CDR2 SNTAGT. The length of the CDR3 is 16 residues. Trimming stripped 2 bases from V and 1 base from J, with 13 bases between. CDR3 sequence: CASSDDPGRGTDTQYF. The CDR3 nucleotides are TGTGCCAGCAGTGACGACCCGGGAAGAGGCACAGATACGCAGTATTTT.

This clone was counted a single time. This chain joins TRBV11-2 and TRBJ2-7, with 7 bases identical to TRBD2. V gave up 0 bases and J gave up 10 bases; unmatched junction bases: 3. Germline CDR1 and CDR2: SGHAT and FQNNGV. The CDR3 covers 12 residues. For the CDR3, the DNA is TGTGCCAGCAGCTTAGAGAAGGGACTACAGTACTTC. It codes for CASSLEKGLQYF.